The 26 T cell receptor beta chains below were found in one sample sequenced in a study of blood T cells in healthy people across ages (dated by TCRdb to about 2015). Library method: 5' RACE. For sequencing, an Illumina HiSeq 2500 was employed. A second 7 to 11 cycle PCR used a sample-barcoded 5' primer and a J-beta primer mix. Starting from the raw public reads, TCRdb applied fastp trimming at Q25, assembled clones with MiXCR and retained in-frame beta chains. Rows are unified per CDR3 protein, each entry keeping the most common DNA and genes. This sample gives roughly 1,700,000 distinct CDR3 sequences in total; 28% of them show up just once. The ten largest account for roughly 8.2% of the sample. Sequenced: blood. These receptor sequences come from a woman in her twenties or thirties in good health.

V usage is TRBV20-1 and J usage is TRBJ1-2; 9 bases are a match to TRBD1. In germline, CDR1 is DFQATT, CDR2 SNEGSKA (reference sequence). The CDR3 length is 13 residues. V lost 6 bases, J lost 5 bases, and 7 bases stayed unmatched. This chain's CDR3 is CSARHGQGYGYTF. The CDR3 DNA sequence: TGCAGTGCCCGACACGGACAGGGGTATGGCTACACCTTC.

This clonotype has a count of ten or more. The chain has TRBV4-3 and TRBJ2-7, with 8 bases fitting TRBD2. J lost 2 bases, V lost 2 bases, and 5 bases had no gene match. The length of the CDR3 is 15 residues. CDR1 and CDR2 (germline): LGHNA, YSLEER. In nucleotides, the CDR3 is TGCGCCAGCAGCCAATCCCGGGAGGGAACCTACGAGCAGTACTTC. Protein: CASSQSREGTYEQYF.

The chain employs TRBV7-2 and TRBJ2-3; 7 bases agree with TRBD1. Losses at the gene ends were 7 bases for V and 1 base for J; bases not matched to a gene: 8. The CDR3 sequence is 15 residues long. Looked up from germline, CDR1 is SGHTA and CDR2 is FQGNSA. The CDR3 sequence: CASMGGQAGTDTQYF. The CDR3, as DNA: TGTGCCAGCATGGGCGGACAGGCGGGCACAGATACGCAGTATTTT.

This clonotype qualifies as medium-sized. The chain joins TRBV20-1 to TRBJ2-7; 8 positions agree with TRBD1. The CDR3 runs 14 residues. In germline, CDR1 is DFQATT, CDR2 SNEGSKA (reference sequence). The V gene end was trimmed by 0 bases and the J gene end by 3 bases; junction bases not matched to a gene: 4. In DNA form, the CDR3 reads TGCAGTGCTAGAGAGGCACAGGGGGTCTACGAGCAGTACTTC. Translation gives CSAREAQGVYEQYF.

Worth noting for this clonotype: Its ends do not fully match the called genes, so a read error is possible. V and J are TRBV5-1 and TRBJ2-1; maybe TRBD2 (6 bases). There are 15 residues in the CDR3. The germline V gene has CDR1 SGHRS and CDR2 YFSETQ. CDR3 DNA: TGCGCCAGCAGTACCGGGACTCTTACGGGGAATGGGCAGTTCTTC. Translation: CASSTGTLTGNGQFF.

The chain combines TRBV12-3 or TRBV12-4 with TRBJ2-7; 9 positions agree with TRBD2. The CDR3 contains 15 residues. J lost 5 bases, V lost 5 bases, and 10 bases had no gene match. The CDR3 is CASSPVAGAGDEQYF. CDR3 nucleotide sequence: TGTGCCAGCAGTCCAGTAGCGGGAGCCGGCGACGAGCAGTACTTC.

The chain is built from TRBV12-3 or TRBV12-4 and TRBJ2-3; no clear D gene. V gave up 5 bases and J gave up 9 bases, with 18 bases separating them. This CDR3 contains 14 residues. CDR3 nucleotides: TGTGCCAGCAGTCCCCGAAGCACCACTTCCACGCAGTATTTT. It encodes CASSPRSTTSTQYF.

This clonotype was observed a handful of times. V usage is TRBV20-1 and J usage is TRBJ2-4, with D perhaps TRBD2 (7 bases). CDR1 is DFQATT and CDR2 is SNEGSKA in the germline V gene (reference sequence). This CDR3 comprises 15 residues. V was cut by 6 bases and J by 4 bases, with 19 bases left in between. CDR3 residues: CSAGEGGAAKNIQYF. The CDR3 DNA is TGCAGTGCCGGAGAAGGGGGGGCGGCGAAAAACATTCAGTACTTC.

In this sample, this clonotype turned up a few times. J is TRBJ1-1 and V is TRBV18; 8 bases line up with TRBD1. Germline-derived CDR1 and CDR2 are KGHSH and LQKENI. After removal of 6 bases from V and 4 bases from J, the junction contained 13 bases not matched to a gene. The CDR3 covers 16 residues. The CDR3 DNA reads as TGTGCCAGCTCGTTGACAGGGGAGACTGGAACCACTGAAGCTTTCTTT. Translation: CASSLTGETGTTEAFF.

The rearrangement uses TRBV7-9 and TRBJ1-2; possible D gene TRBD1, 5 bases. From germline, CDR1 is SEHNR and CDR2 FQNEAQ (reference sequence). The CDR3 is made up of 14 amino acids. The germline V and J ends were trimmed by 1 base and 7 bases, with 13 bases remaining between them. The CDR3 sequence is CASSLVLSGGGYTF. Written as DNA, the CDR3 is TGTGCCAGCAGCTTAGTGCTTTCTGGGGGTGGCTACACCTTC.

The rearrangement joins TRBV6-2 or TRBV6-3 to TRBJ2-5; 9 nucleotides align to TRBD2. The CDR3 loop spans 14 amino acids. Trimming cost V 7 bases and J 5 bases; bases outside gene matches: 8. Germline loops: CDR1 MNHEY, CDR2 SVGEGT. This chain's CDR3 is CASTPVGLAETQYF. The CDR3 nucleotides read TGTGCCAGCACCCCGGTTGGACTAGCGGAGACCCAGTACTTC.

This clonotype was observed a handful of times. The rearrangement joins TRBV7-6 to TRBJ2-3; 7 nucleotides match TRBD1. Looked up from germline, CDR1 is SGHVS and CDR2 is FNYEAQ. V lost 1 base to trimming and J lost 6 bases; unmatched junction nucleotides: 7. The CDR3 sequence is 15 residues long. CDR3 residues: CASSLGGTVSDTQYF. The CDR3 nucleotides read TGTGCCAGCAGCTTAGGGGGGACAGTGAGCGATACGCAGTATTTT.

There are a few counts of this clonotype. The junction departs from the called germline gene at one end, perhaps through a read error. This rearrangement joins TRBV12-3 or TRBV12-4 to TRBJ2-1; TRBD2 matches at 7 bases. The CDR3 consists of 11 residues. CDR3 coding DNA: TGTGCCAGTAGTTTAGCGGGTGGACAGTTCTTC. This encodes CASSLAGGQFF.

This clonotype was seen more than once but under ten times. J is TRBJ2-1 and V is TRBV20-1, with D possibly called TRBD1 or TRBD2 (6 bases each). In germline, CDR1 is DFQATT, CDR2 SNEGSKA (reference sequence). The CDR3 length is 13 residues. Trimming stripped 8 bases from V and 5 bases from J, with 16 bases between. The CDR3 loop reads CSTQSGAHNEQFF. The CDR3 nucleotides read TGCAGTACACAGTCGGGGGCCCACAATGAGCAGTTCTTC.

This clonotype was found many times. The V gene is TRBV4-1, the J gene TRBJ2-5; possibly TRBD1 or TRBD2 for D (5 bases each). The CDR3 covers 15 residues. V lost 0 bases, J lost 5 bases, and 13 bases lay in between. CDR1 is MGHRA and CDR2 is YSYEKL in the germline V gene. The CDR3 coding sequence is TGCGCCAGCAGCCAAGATGGGACCCGAGGGGAGACCCAGTACTTC. It is translated as CASSQDGTRGETQYF.

The chain recombines TRBV11-2 with TRBJ2-1, with D unresolved. The ends were cut back, 4 bases at V and 5 bases at J, with 12 bases in the middle. CDR3 length: 14 amino acids. The germline V gene has CDR1 SGHAT and CDR2 FQNNGV. The DNA of the CDR3 is TGTGCCAGCAGCTGTAGACGGAGTCACAATGAGCAGTTCTTC. Translation gives CASSCRRSHNEQFF.

The chain uses TRBV5-1 and TRBJ2-1, with TRBD2 matching over 8 bases. Germline CDR1 and CDR2: SGHRS and YFSETQ. The CDR3 is made up of 15 amino acids. Unmatched junction bases numbered 9, after V lost 4 bases and J lost 6 bases. The CDR3 DNA is TGCGCCAGCAGCCTTCCAACTAGCGGCGGCAATGAGCAGTTCTTC. This codes for CASSLPTSGGNEQFF.

This clonotype was observed a handful of times. The chain has TRBV12-3 or TRBV12-4 and TRBJ2-7; TRBD2 matches at 10 bases. The CDR3 runs to 12 residues. Losses at the gene ends were 9 bases for V and 4 bases for J; bases not matched to a gene: 3. CDR3 sequence reads: CARAGGQYEQYF. For the CDR3, the DNA is TGTGCCAGAGCGGGGGGGCAGTACGAGCAGTACTTC.

In this sample, this clonotype turned up a few times. This chain uses TRBV20-1 with TRBJ1-4; a possible D gene is TRBD1 (5 bases). Trimming left V 6 bases short and J 0 bases short, with 17 bases between. The CDR3 runs to 16 residues. Per the germline V gene, CDR1 is DFQATT and CDR2 is SNEGSKA (reference sequence). Here the CDR3 reads CSAGGGRVPTNEKLFF. CDR3 sequence (DNA): TGCAGTGCCGGCGGGGGTCGGGTCCCAACTAATGAAAAACTGTTTTTT.

This clonotype showed up just a few times. This chain links TRBV20-1 with TRBJ2-1; 7 bases fit TRBD2. V was clipped by 6 bases and J by 8 bases; unmatched bases: 16. This CDR3 has 15 amino acids. Per germline, CDR1 DFQATT and CDR2 SNEGSKA (reference sequence). CDR3 in amino acids: CSAPFSGSFRDEQFF. In nucleotides, the CDR3 is TGCAGTGCGCCCTTTAGCGGGTCTTTCAGGGATGAGCAGTTCTTC.

This clonotype has just a few counts. V is TRBV3-1 and J is TRBJ2-1; TRBD2 is a possible D gene (7 bases). From germline, CDR1 is LGHDT and CDR2 YNNKEL (reference sequence). CDR3 length equals 16 residues. Between the trimmed V and J ends, which lost 8 bases and 8 bases, there was a span of 25 bases. CDR3 DNA sequence: TGTGCCAGCCAGCTCCTAATAGGGGGGGGTTCCCATGAGCAGTTCTTC. Protein product: CASQLLIGGGSHEQFF.

Turning to this clonotype: Relative to the germline gene, one junction end is altered; a read error may explain this. J is TRBJ2-5 and V is TRBV24-1, with D unclear. The J call could be wrong; TRBJ2-7 is a better fit for the DNA end. CDR1 and CDR2 from the germline V gene are KGHDR and SFDVKD. This CDR3 contains 13 residues. The CDR3 bases are TGTGCCTCCAGTGATGAACGACTGGACGAGCAGTACTTC. Protein sequence: CASSDERLDEQYF.

This clonotype was seen many times. This rearrangement joins TRBV29-1 to TRBJ2-5; a weak D match, TRBD2 (6 bases). CDR1 is SQVTM and CDR2 is ANQGSEA in the germline V gene. The CDR3 is made up of 15 amino acids. The V end was cut by 4 bases, the J end by 5 bases, with 20 bases between. Here the CDR3 DNA reads TGCAGCGTTGGAGACCCCTTCGGGACTTCTGAGACCCAGTACTTC. It yields the protein CSVGDPFGTSETQYF.

This clonotype appeared many times. V gene TRBV18 combines with J gene TRBJ2-5; TRBD1 agrees at 7 bases. Per the germline V gene, CDR1 is KGHSH and CDR2 is LQKENI. After removal of 8 bases from V and 3 bases from J, the junction contained 9 bases not matched to a gene. The CDR3 extends over 14 amino acids. Here the CDR3 DNA reads TGTGCCAGCAGTCCAACAACAGGGGAAGAGACCCAGTACTTC. Its translation is CASSPTTGEETQYF.

This chain connects TRBV20-1 to TRBJ2-2, with D possibly being TRBD1 or TRBD2 (5 bases each). V was pared by 1 base and J by 7 bases, with 13 bases between. The CDR3 spans 14 residues. Per the germline V gene, CDR1 is DFQATT and CDR2 is SNEGSKA (reference sequence). CDR3 sequence reads: CSARAGTSDGELFF. The CDR3 region has the DNA TGCAGTGCTAGAGCCGGGACCTCTGACGGGGAGCTGTTTTTT.

On this clonotype itself: It may be a read error: a sequence one base away is much more abundant. The gene calls are TRBV12-5 and TRBJ2-6; either TRBD1 or TRBD2 may fit D (5 bases each). CDR3 length equals 19 residues. V was trimmed by 5 bases and J by 0 bases, leaving 20 bases between them. Germline V gene lookup returns CDR1 LGHNT and CDR2 FRNRAP. CDR3 coding DNA: TGTGCTAGTGGTCTCTCTCTCCGGGACGGTTTCTCTGGGGCCAACGTCCTGACTTTC. It codes for CASGLSLRDGFSGANVLTF.